This record concerns one T cell receptor beta chain sequence. Its antigen is as yet unknown. Trimming took off 5 bases at V and 2 bases at J, with 6 bases between the two ends. This CDR3 comprises 12 residues. Germline assignment: CDR1 SGHVS and CDR2 FQNEAQ. This sample is part of a study of CD8 T cell repertoires and HIV-1 epitope variants. Overall study: Separate wells received one of Twenty-five Gag or Nef variant peptides. Controls were a CMV, EBV and flu peptide pool, Ebola AY9 negative control, and no-peptide well. Tested: three Gag epitope families, Nef HW9 and YT9.

Study findings and constraints: Of fewer than 10 antigen-specific beta clonotypes, five to seven appeared to cross-react with escape variants.

Sequenced by immunoSEQ multiplex PCR; TCRdb stores in-frame clones only, minus some. Here the sample spans thousands of clones, over 60% being singletons. The clonotype originates from a male donor with HIV. Sequencing was performed on cultured CD8+ T cells derived from PBMCs. The gene calls are TRBV7-8 and TRBJ1-1; D ambiguous. The CDR3 DNA is TGTGCCAGCAGCCCGACAAACACTGAAGCTTTCTTT. It yields the protein CASSPTNTEAFF.